This TCR beta chain emerged from a study of T cell responses to AZD1222 COVID-19 vaccine listed by TCRdb under 2021. Notes on the research overall: A total of more than 230 trial participants underwent TCR sequencing, of whom around 200 received two doses of AZD1222 and about 25 received two doses of the MenACWY control vaccine. Trial participants were enrolled by age into subgroups of 18-55, 56-69 and 70-plus years, and approximately 150, 30 and 60 TCR-sequenced participants, respectively, were included in these subgroups. What the authors observed across the whole study: Because no day 14 peak-response samples were available, the repertoires could be characterized only after the peak T cell response. Participants were mostly white British and included more females than males, and it was suggested by the authors that clonal diversity may have been underestimated. Spike-specific TCR breadth and depth rose significantly after two AZD1222 doses compared with day 0 and with MenACWY recipients. Nearly half of unique spike-specific TCRs reportedly recognized epitopes outside regions mutated in the B.1.351 and B.1.1.7 variants. Conclusions about previously exposed vaccinees were limited because only six AZD1222 recipients were SARS-CoV-2 seropositive at baseline. The whole spike protein was spanned by vaccine-associated CD4 TCRs, and dominant responses were seen in regions 160-218 and 743-854. In the small 56-69-year group, the increase in depth fell short of significance, most likely because of low power.

Turning to this clone: The antigen it recognizes is unknown. No base quality information exists; no much larger clone differs at one position.

Explained via the paper, the time point label denotes: about 28 days (+/-7) after the second vaccine dose. AZD1222 recipients given second doses at about 4 weeks or at about 12 weeks were pooled, since spike-specific TCR depth and breadth were not found to differ between the two schedules. The vaccinee samples were drawn from two UK trials, COV001 and COV002, one of which was a single-blind randomized controlled phase 2/3 trial testing AZD1222 (ChAdOx1 nCoV-19) in healthy adults. For TCRbeta chain sequencing, PBMC samples from trial participants were taken at day 0 and at day 28 after the second dose. CDR1 SGDLS and CDR2 YYNGEE were looked up in the germline V gene. The CDR3 goes from the cysteine to the phenylalanine over 16 residues. Solely the CDR3 DNA is kept, with 48 bases framed from the first base. Trimming costs V 2 bases and J 0 bases, and their ends lie 12 bases apart. The CDR3 regions of human TCRbeta chains were analyzed by immunosequencing. The source study handled its data this way. Repertoire TCRs were checked for matches against a reference library of SARS-CoV-2-specific TCRs that had been generated using the MIRA antigen-specificity platform. Breadth was defined as the fraction of unique TCRs that were SARS-CoV-2-associated, and depth was defined as the fraction of total T cells that were SARS-CoV-2-associated. Using the MIRA data, each spike-specific TCR was mapped to the spike region that the TCR reacts to and placed in a CD4 or CD8 class. Log10-transformed breadth and depth values were compared by one-way ANOVA with Sidak's multiple comparisons tests. TCRdb took over this immuneACCESS table, retaining in-frame rearrangements with V and J assigned. Such tables are incomplete; in checked studies, under half of the missing clones stem from an unresolved V gene, and the remainder is unexplained. V, J and clone size reflect that table, while D and trimming were determined from the DNA. The sample table shows around 120,000 clones, and roughly 91% are seen once. The biggest ten clones account for roughly 6.9% of the sample.

The sequencing used peripheral blood, collected 28 days after the second AZD1222 dose. The receptor was isolated from an adult who received the AZD1222 COVID-19 vaccine. The chain couples TRBV9 to TRBJ2-1; tentative D gene TRBD2, with 5 bases matching. The CDR3 in this case is CASSVRVSASYNEQFF. Here is the DNA: TGTGCCAGCAGCGTGCGAGTTAGCGCCTCCTACAATGAGCAGTTCTTC.